This T cell receptor (beta chain) was sequenced for a study of shared clonotypes between healthy human individuals. Study overall: Per-donor plates numbered three CD4 naive, three CD4 memory, two CD8 naive and one CD8 memory.

TCRdb keeps only in-frame clones here, not all; method: immunoSEQ multiplex PCR. The sample includes about 960,000 clones, over 60% seen only once; the top ten take roughly 1.5%. The donors, all of them Caucasian adults, lived in Nashville, Tennessee. The source is a man aged 18 to 30 in good health. Sequenced material: memory CD4+ T cells sorted from blood. Specified subset: CD45RA-negative fraction.

CDR3 bases: TGTGCCAGCAGTCAGCAGATCCGGGGGAACACTGAAGCTTTCTTT. It yields the protein CASSQQIRGNTEAFF. The gene calls are TRBV2 and TRBJ1-1; D gene unclear. The CDR3 length is 15 residues. Trimming took 5 bases from V and 1 from J, leaving 14 bases between them. Germline CDR1 SNHLY, CDR2 FYNNEI.